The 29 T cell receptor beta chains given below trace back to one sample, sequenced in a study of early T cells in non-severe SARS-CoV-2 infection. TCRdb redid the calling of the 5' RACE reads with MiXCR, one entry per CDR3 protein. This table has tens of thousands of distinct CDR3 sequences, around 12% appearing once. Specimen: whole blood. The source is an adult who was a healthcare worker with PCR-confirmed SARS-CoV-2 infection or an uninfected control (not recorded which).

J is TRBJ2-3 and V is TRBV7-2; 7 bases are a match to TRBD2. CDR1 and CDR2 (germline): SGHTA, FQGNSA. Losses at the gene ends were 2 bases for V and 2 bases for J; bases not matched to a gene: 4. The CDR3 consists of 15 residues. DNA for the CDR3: TGTGCCAGCAGCTTATCTAGCGGAAACACAGATACGCAGTATTTT. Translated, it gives CASSLSSGNTDTQYF. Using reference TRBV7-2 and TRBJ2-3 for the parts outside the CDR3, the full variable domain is GAGVSQSPSNKVTEKGKDVELRCDPISGHTALYWYRQSLGQGLEFLIYFQGNSAPDKSGLPSDRFSAERTGGSVSTLTIQRTQQEDSAVYLCASSLSSGNTDTQYFGPGTRLTVL.

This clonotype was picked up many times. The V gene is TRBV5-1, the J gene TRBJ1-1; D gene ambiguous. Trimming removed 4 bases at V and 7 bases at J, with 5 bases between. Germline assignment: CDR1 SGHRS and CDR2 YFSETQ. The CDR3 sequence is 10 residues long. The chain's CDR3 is CASSPDEAFF. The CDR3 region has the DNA TGCGCCAGCAGCCCGGATGAAGCTTTCTTT. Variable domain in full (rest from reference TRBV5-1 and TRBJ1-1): KAGVTQTPRYLIKTRGQQVTLSCSPISGHRSVSWYQQTPGQGLQFLFEYFSETQRNKGNFPGRFSGRQFSNSRSEMNVSTLELGDSALYLCASSPDEAFFGQGTRLTVV.

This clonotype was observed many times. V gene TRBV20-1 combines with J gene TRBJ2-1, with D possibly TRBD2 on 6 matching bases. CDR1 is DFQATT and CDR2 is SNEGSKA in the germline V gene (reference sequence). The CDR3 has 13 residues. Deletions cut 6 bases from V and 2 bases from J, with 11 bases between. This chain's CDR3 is CSAPPGAYNEQFF. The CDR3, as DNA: TGCAGTGCCCCTCCGGGGGCCTACAATGAGCAGTTCTTC.

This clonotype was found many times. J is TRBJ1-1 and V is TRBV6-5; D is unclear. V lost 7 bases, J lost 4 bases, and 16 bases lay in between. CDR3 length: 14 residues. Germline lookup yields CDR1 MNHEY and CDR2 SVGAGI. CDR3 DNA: TGTGCCAGCAAGGGAGGGTCTCATCCCACTGAAGCTTTCTTT. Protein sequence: CASKGGSHPTEAFF.

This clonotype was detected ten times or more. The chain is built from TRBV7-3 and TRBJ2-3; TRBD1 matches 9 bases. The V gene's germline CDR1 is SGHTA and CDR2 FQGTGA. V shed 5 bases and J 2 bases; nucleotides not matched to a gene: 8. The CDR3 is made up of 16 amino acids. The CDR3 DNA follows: TGTGCCAGCAGCCCCGGGGGACAGGGCCTCACAGATACGCAGTATTTT. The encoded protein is CASSPGGQGLTDTQYF.

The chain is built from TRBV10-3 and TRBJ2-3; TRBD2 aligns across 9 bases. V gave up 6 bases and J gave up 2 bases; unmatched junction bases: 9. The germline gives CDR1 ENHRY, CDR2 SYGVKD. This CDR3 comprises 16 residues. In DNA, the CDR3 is TGTGCCATCAGAGGTACGACTAGCGGTCACACAGATACGCAGTATTTT. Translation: CAIRGTTSGHTDTQYF.

The CDR3 nucleotides read TGCGCCAGCAGCTCCGGAGGTAGCGGGAGGGGCACAGATACGCAGTATTTT. It encodes CASSSGGSGRGTDTQYF. This sequence joins TRBV5-1 and TRBJ2-3, with TRBD2 matching over 11 bases. The CDR3 totals 17 residues. The V and J ends lost 3 bases and 1 base, in that order; junction bases with no gene match: 7. Germline CDR1 is SGHRS and CDR2 is YFSETQ.

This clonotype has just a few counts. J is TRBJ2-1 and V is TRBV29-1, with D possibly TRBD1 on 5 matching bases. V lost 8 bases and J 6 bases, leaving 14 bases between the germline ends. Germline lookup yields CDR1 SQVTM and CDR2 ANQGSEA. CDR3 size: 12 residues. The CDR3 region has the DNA TGCAGCAATGGGGCCCCTGGCAATGAGCAGTTCTTC. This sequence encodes CSNGAPGNEQFF.

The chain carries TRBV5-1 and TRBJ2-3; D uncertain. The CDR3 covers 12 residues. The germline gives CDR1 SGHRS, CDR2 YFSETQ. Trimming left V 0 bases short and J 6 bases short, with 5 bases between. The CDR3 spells CASSLEWDTQYF. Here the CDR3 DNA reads TGCGCCAGCAGCTTGGAATGGGATACGCAGTATTTT.

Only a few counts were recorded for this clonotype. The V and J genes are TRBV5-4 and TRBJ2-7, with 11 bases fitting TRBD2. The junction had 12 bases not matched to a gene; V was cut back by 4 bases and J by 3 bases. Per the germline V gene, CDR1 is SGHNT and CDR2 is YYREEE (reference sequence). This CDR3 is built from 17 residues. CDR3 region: CASSRSSGTSGYYEQYF. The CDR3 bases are TGTGCCAGCAGCCGTTCGTCCGGGACTAGCGGATACTACGAGCAGTACTTC.

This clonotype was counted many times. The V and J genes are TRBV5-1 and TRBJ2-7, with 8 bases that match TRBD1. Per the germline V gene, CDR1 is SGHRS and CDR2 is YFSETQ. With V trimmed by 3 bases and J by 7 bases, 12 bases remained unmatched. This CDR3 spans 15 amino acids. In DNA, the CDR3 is TGCGCCAGCAGCTCTAACCGATTACAGGGGGGAGAGCAGTACTTC. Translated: CASSSNRLQGGEQYF.

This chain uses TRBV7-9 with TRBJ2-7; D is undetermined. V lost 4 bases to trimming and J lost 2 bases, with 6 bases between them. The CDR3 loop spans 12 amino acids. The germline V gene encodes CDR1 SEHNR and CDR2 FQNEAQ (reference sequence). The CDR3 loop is CASSSGTYEQYF. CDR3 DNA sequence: TGTGCCAGCAGCTCGGGTACCTACGAGCAGTACTTC.

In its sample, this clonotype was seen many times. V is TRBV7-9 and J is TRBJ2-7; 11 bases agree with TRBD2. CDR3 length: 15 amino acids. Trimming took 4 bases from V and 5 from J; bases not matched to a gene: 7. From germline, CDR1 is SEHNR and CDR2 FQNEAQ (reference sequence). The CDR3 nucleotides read TGTGCCAGCAGCTCGACTAGCGGGAAGGTTGACGAGCAGTACTTC. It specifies CASSSTSGKVDEQYF.

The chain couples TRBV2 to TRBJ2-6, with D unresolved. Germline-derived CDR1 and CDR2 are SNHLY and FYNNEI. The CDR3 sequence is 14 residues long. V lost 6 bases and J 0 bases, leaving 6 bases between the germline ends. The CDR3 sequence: CASRDSSGANVLTF. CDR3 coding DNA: TGTGCCAGCAGAGATTCCTCTGGGGCCAACGTCCTGACTTTC.

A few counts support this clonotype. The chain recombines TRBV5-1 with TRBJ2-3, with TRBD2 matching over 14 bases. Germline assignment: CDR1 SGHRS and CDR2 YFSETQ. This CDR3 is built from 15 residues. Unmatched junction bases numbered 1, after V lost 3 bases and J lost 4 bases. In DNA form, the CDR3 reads TGCGCCAGCAGCTCGGGACTAGCGGGAGCAGATACGCAGTATTTT. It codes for CASSSGLAGADTQYF.

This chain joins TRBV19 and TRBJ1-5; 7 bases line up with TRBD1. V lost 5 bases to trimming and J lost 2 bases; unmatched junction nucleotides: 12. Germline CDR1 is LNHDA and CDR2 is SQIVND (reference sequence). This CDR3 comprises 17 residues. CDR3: CASSWPTGVSGNQPQHF. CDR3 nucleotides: TGTGCCAGTAGTTGGCCTACAGGGGTTTCGGGCAATCAGCCCCAGCATTTT.

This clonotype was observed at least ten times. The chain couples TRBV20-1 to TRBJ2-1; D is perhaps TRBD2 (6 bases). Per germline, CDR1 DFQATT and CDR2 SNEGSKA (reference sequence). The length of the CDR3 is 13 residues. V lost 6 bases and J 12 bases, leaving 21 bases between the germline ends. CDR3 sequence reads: CSAKLPGDVRQFF. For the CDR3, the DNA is TGCAGTGCCAAACTCCCGGGGGACGTGAGGCAGTTCTTC.

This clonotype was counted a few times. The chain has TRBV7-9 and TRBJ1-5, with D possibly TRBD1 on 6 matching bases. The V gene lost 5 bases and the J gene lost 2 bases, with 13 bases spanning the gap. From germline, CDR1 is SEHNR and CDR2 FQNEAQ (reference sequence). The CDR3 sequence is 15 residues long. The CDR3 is CASSPVGGRNQPQHF. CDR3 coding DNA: TGTGCCAGCAGCCCCGTGGGGGGGCGCAATCAGCCCCAGCATTTT.

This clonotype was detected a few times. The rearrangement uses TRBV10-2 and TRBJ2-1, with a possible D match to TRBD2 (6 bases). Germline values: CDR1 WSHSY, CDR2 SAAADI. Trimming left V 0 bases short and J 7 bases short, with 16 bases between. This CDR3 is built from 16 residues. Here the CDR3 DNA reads TGCGCCAGCAGTGAGTCGGGCAGCGGGCTTGGGAATGAGCAGTTCTTC. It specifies CASSESGSGLGNEQFF.

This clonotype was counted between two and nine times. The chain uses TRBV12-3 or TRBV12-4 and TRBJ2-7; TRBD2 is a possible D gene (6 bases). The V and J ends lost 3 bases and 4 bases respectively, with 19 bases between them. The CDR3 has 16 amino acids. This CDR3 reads CASSLDVGQGLYEQYF. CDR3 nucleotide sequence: TGTGCCAGCAGTTTGGACGTGGGCCAGGGACTGTACGAGCAGTACTTC.

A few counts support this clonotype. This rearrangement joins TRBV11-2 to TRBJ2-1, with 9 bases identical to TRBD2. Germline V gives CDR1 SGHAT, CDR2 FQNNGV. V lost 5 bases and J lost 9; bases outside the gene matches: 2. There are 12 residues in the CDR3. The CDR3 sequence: CASSASGAEQFF. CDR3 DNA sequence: TGTGCCAGCAGCGCTAGCGGGGCTGAGCAGTTCTTC.

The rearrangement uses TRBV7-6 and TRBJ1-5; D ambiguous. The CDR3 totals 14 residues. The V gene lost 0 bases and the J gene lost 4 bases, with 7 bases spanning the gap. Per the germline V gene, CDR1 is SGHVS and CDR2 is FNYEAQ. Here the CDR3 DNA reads TGTGCCAGCAGCTTAGCCGCAGGTAATCAGCCCCAGCATTTT. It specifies CASSLAAGNQPQHF. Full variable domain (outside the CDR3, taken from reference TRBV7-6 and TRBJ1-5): GAGVSQSPRYKVTKRGQDVALRCDPISGHVSLYWYRQALGQGPEFLTYFNYEAQQDKSGLPNDRFSAERPEGSISTLTIQRTEQRDSAMYRCASSLAAGNQPQHFGDGTRLSIL.

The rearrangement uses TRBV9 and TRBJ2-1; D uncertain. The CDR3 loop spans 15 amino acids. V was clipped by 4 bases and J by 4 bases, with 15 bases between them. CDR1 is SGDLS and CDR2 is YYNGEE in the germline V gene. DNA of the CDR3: TGTGCCAGCAGCCCCGTACCAGCCAGTTACAATGAGCAGTTCTTC. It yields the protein CASSPVPASYNEQFF. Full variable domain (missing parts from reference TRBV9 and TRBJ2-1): DSGVTQTPKHLITATGQRVTLRCSPRSGDLSVYWYQQSLDQGLQFLIQYYNGEERAKGNILERFSAQQFPDLHSELNLSSLELGDSALYFCASSPVPASYNEQFFGPGTRLTVL.

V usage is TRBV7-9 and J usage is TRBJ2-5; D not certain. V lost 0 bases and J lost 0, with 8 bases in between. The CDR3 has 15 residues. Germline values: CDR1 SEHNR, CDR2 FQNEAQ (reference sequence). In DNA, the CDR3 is TGTGCCAGCAGCTTAGCTAGTGAATACCAAGAGACCCAGTACTTC. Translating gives CASSLASEYQETQYF.

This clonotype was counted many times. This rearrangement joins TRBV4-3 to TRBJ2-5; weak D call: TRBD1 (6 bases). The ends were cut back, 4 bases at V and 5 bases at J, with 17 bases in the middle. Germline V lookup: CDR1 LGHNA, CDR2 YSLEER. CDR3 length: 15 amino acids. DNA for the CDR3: TGCGCCAGCAGCCCCTCTTACAGGGTCGACGAGACCCAGTACTTC. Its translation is CASSPSYRVDETQYF.

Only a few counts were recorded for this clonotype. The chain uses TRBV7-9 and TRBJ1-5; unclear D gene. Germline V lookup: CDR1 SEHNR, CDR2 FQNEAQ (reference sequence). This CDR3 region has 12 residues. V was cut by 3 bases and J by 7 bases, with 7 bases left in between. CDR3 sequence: CASSFDIQPQHF. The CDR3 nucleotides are TGTGCCAGCAGCTTCGACATCCAGCCCCAGCATTTT.

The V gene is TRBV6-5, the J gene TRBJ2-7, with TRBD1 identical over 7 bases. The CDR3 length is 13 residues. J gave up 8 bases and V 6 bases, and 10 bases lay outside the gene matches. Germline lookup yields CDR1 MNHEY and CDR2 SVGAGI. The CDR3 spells CASRGTAIMKQYF. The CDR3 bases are TGTGCCAGCAGAGGGACAGCAATTATGAAGCAGTACTTC.

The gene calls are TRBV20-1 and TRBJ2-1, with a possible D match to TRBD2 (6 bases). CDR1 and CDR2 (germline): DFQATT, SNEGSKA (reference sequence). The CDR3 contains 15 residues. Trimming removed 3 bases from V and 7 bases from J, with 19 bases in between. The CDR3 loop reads CSARGLAGIRNEQFF. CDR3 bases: TGCAGTGCTAGGGGCCTTGCGGGAATCAGAAATGAGCAGTTCTTC.

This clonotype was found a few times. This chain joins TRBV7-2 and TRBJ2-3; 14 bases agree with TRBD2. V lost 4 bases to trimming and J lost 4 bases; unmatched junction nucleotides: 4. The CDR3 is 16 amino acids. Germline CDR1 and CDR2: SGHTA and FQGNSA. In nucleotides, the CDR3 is TGTGCCAGCAGCTCGGAGGGACTAGCGGGAGCAGATACGCAGTATTTT. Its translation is CASSSEGLAGADTQYF.